One sample yielded the 23 T cell receptor beta chains listed below, sequenced in a study of tumor and adjacent non-tumor tissue in lung cancer. Three rounds of nested PCR, following a modified ARM-PCR protocol, produced the TCRbeta library. TCRdb passed the multiplex PCR reads through MiXCR, listing each CDR3 protein once. The sample lists around 79,000 distinct CDR3 sequences; 72% were seen once. The template was RNA from unsorted bulk tissue. Sequenced input: lung tumor tissue. Source of these receptors: a woman between 40 and 55 years old with non-small cell lung cancer.

This clonotype occurred once. A read error is likely, as this CDR3 ends without the conserved phenylalanine or tryptophan. The J gene is TRBJ2-4, the V gene TRBV11-2, with a tentative D call TRBD2 (5 bases). CDR1 is SGHAT, CDR2 FQNNGV, per germline. This CDR3 has 16 amino acids. CDR3 sequence: CASSLSGRLAKSIQYI. DNA for the CDR3: TGTGCCAGCAGCTTATCCGGACGGCTAGCCAAAAGCATTCAGTACATC.

This clonotype was seen at least ten times. This chain connects TRBV20-1 to TRBJ2-7, with 8 bases lining up with TRBD1. The germline CDR1 and CDR2 sequences are DFQATT and SNEGSKA (reference sequence). The CDR3 is 15 amino acids. V lost 3 bases, J lost 4 bases, and 11 bases stayed unmatched. The chain's CDR3 is CSASLPQGVGYEQYF. CDR3 DNA: TGCAGTGCTAGTTTACCACAGGGGGTGGGTTACGAGCAGTACTTC.

Of note for this clonotype: A single base separates this from a much larger clone, so it may be a read error. The V gene is TRBV7-8, the J gene TRBJ1-6, with no clear D. CDR1 SGHVS and CDR2 FQNEAQ come from the germline V gene. The germline V and J ends were trimmed by 1 base and 8 bases, with 6 bases remaining between them. The CDR3 runs to 13 residues. The CDR3 nucleotides are TGTGCCAGCAGCTTAGGGGCGGATTCACCCCTCCACTTT. Its translation is CASSLGADSPLHF.

Details on this clonotype: A much larger clone is a single base away; this may be a read error. The chain links TRBV13 to TRBJ2-7; D gene ambiguous. The CDR3 is 14 amino acids. Germline CDR1 PRHDT, CDR2 FYEKMQ (reference sequence). The DNA for the CDR3 is TGTGCCAGCACCTTAGACGGTGGATCCTACGAGCAGTACTTC. It is translated as CASTLDGGSYEQYF.

This chain uses TRBV11-2 with TRBJ1-6, with D maybe TRBD1 (5 bases). The CDR3 spans 17 residues. Deletions cut 3 bases from V and 9 bases from J, with 21 bases between. Germline V gene data show CDR1 as SGHAT and CDR2 as FQNNGV. CDR3 in DNA: TGTGCCAGCAGCTTCACCTTCGGGGCTGCCCTTAGTTCACCCCTCCACTTT. It codes for CASSFTFGAALSSPLHF.

The chain recombines TRBV11-2 with TRBJ1-5; 8 bases line up with TRBD1. CDR1 and CDR2 (germline): SGHAT, FQNNGV. The CDR3 is 16 amino acids. The CDR3 loop reads CVRRYGGQDSNQPQHF. The DNA for the CDR3 is TGTGTCAGGAGGTATGGGGGACAGGATAGCAATCAGCCCCAGCATTTT.

This clonotype came up many times. The J gene is TRBJ2-2, the V gene TRBV10-3; a possible D gene is TRBD1 (5 bases). This CDR3 is built from 15 residues. The V gene lost 0 bases and the J gene lost 6 bases, with 11 bases spanning the gap. Germline CDR1 and CDR2: ENHRY and SYGVKD. The CDR3 bases are TGTGCCATCAGTGAGTCGAAGCCAGGGCCCGGGGAGCTGTTTTTT. Translating it yields CAISESKPGPGELFF.

In its sample, this clonotype was seen once. As the CDR3 is not closed by the conserved phenylalanine or tryptophan, this likely results from a read error. The chain carries TRBV2 and TRBJ2-7; D might be TRBD1 (5 bases). The V end was cut by 8 bases, the J end by 1 base, with 15 bases between. Germline CDR1 is SNHLY and CDR2 is FYNNEI. This CDR3 spans 14 amino acids. The CDR3 reads CASQFRVGSYEQYL. DNA for the CDR3: TGTGCCAGCCAATTCAGGGTCGGGTCCTACGAGCAGTACTTA.

V gene TRBV20-1 combines with J gene TRBJ2-7; D remains ambiguous. Trimming cost V 3 bases and J 12 bases, with 18 bases left between them. Germline lookup yields CDR1 DFQATT and CDR2 SNEGSKA (reference sequence). The CDR3 loop spans 12 amino acids. The CDR3 DNA sequence: TGCAGTGCTAGTTTCTTGGCCTACGAGTCGTACTTC. Its translation: CSASFLAYESYF.

Concerning this clonotype itself: Mismatch with germline at one junction end may stem from a read error. This chain uses TRBV6-1 with TRBJ2-1; 11 positions match TRBD2. Germline CDR1 reads MNHNS; CDR2 reads SASEGT. CDR3 size: 16 residues. CDR3 protein: CASNEMVAGGENEQFF. For the CDR3, the DNA is TGTGCCAGCAATGAAATGGTAGCGGGGGGGGAAAATGAGCAGTTCTTC.

V is TRBV11-2 and J is TRBJ2-3; 10 nucleotides align to TRBD1. Germline loops: CDR1 SGHAT, CDR2 FQNNGV. The junction had 11 bases not matched to a gene; V was cut back by 9 bases and J by 5 bases. The CDR3 is made up of 15 amino acids. The CDR3 region is CASSSGTGVQDTQYF. CDR3 nucleotides: TGTGCCAGTAGTTCAGGGACAGGGGTGCAAGATACGCAGTATTTT.

About this clonotype: This may arise from a read error, as a much more abundant clone is one base away. The rearrangement uses TRBV5-5 and TRBJ2-7; weak D call: TRBD1 (6 bases). The CDR3 has 17 residues. V was clipped by 4 bases and J by 3 bases, with 23 bases between them. In germline, CDR1 is SGHKS, CDR2 YYEKEE (reference sequence). The CDR3 loop reads CASSPATVTGSFYEQYF. Written as DNA, the CDR3 is TGTGCCAGCAGCCCCGCAACCGTAACAGGGAGCTTCTACGAGCAGTACTTC.

This sequence joins TRBV12-3 or TRBV12-4 and TRBJ2-3; D is unresolved. CDR3 length: 15 amino acids. Trimming took 9 bases from V and 2 from J, leaving 18 bases between them. As DNA, the CDR3 is TGTGCCAGGAGCCCCCGATTAATAGACACAGATACGCAGTATTTT. Amino acids: CARSPRLIDTDTQYF.

Remarks on this clonotype: One junction end does not reproduce the germline sequence, and a read error may be involved. V usage is TRBV11-2 and J usage is TRBJ2-1, with no clear D. This CDR3 is built from 16 residues. The germline CDR1 and CDR2 sequences are SGHAT and FQNNGV. In DNA form, the CDR3 reads TGTGGCAGCAGCAAGACACTAACTGCACTGTACGATGAGCAGTTCTTC. It encodes CGSSKTLTALYDEQFF.

This chain uses TRBV6-1 with TRBJ1-4, with a possible D match to TRBD1 (6 bases). Germline V CDR1 and CDR2: MNHNS, SASEGT. V was trimmed by 8 bases and J by 5 bases, leaving 21 bases between them. The CDR3 has 16 residues. The CDR3 is CASCGQEGGINEKLFF. DNA for the CDR3: TGTGCCAGCTGTGGGCAAGAGGGGGGGATCAATGAAAAACTGTTTTTT.

As regards this clonotype: A much larger clone sits a single nucleotide away, making a read error possible. V is TRBV30 and J is TRBJ2-3; 9 positions match TRBD2. The CDR3 has 15 amino acids. V dropped 0 bases and J dropped 7; count of bases not matched to a gene: 8. Germline V gene lookup returns CDR1 GTSNPN and CDR2 SVGIG (reference sequence). The CDR3 is CAWSVPAGGVNTQYF. In nucleotides, the CDR3 is TGTGCCTGGAGTGTACCAGCGGGGGGTGTTAATACGCAGTATTTT.

This clonotype was observed many times. The V call is TRBV2, the J call TRBJ2-1; D remains ambiguous. With 3 bases removed from V and 8 bases from J, the gap between germline ends came to 11 bases. Per germline, CDR1 SNHLY and CDR2 FYNNEI. The CDR3 is made up of 13 amino acids. DNA for the CDR3: TGTGCCAGCAGTGAGTTAAGGATCGATGAGCAGTTCTTC. Its translation: CASSELRIDEQFF.

The chain joins TRBV28 to TRBJ1-1, with D possibly being TRBD1 (5 bases). Per the germline V gene, CDR1 is MDHEN and CDR2 is SYDVKM. The V gene lost 2 bases and the J gene lost 7 bases, with 14 bases spanning the gap. CDR3 size: 14 residues. In nucleotides, the CDR3 is TGTGCCAGCAGTTTACCCCAGGGATTCATTGAAGCTTTCTTT. Its translation is CASSLPQGFIEAFF.

Many counts were recorded for this clonotype. J is TRBJ2-3 and V is TRBV14, with 12 bases fitting TRBD2. J gave up 9 bases and V 4 bases, and 11 bases lay outside the gene matches. This CDR3 contains 16 residues. The germline V gene has CDR1 SGHDN and CDR2 FVKESK. CDR3 residues: CASSLLLAGGSYTQYF. The CDR3 bases are TGTGCCAGCAGCCTCCTCCTAGCGGGAGGGTCGTACACGCAGTATTTT.

Turning to this clonotype: This could be a read error, since a much larger clone is one nucleotide away. V usage is TRBV20-1 and J usage is TRBJ2-1; no reliable D call. Germline V gives CDR1 DFQATT, CDR2 SNEGSKA (reference sequence). The CDR3 loop spans 11 amino acids. For the CDR3, the DNA is TGCAGTGCTAGCCGGCTGATTGAGCAGTCCTTC. Translating it yields CSASRLIEQSF.

This clonotype is categorized as medium-sized. J is TRBJ2-1 and V is TRBV29-1, with 11 bases that match TRBD2. CDR3 size: 14 residues. Looked up from germline, CDR1 is SQVTM and CDR2 is ANQGSEA. After removal of 3 bases from V and 9 bases from J, the junction contained 7 bases not matched to a gene. The CDR3 here is CSVDSGGASSEQFF. For the CDR3, the DNA is TGCAGCGTTGATAGCGGGGGGGCCTCGAGTGAGCAGTTCTTC.

CDR3 sequence reads: CASSPLNINEQFF. For the CDR3, the DNA is TGCGCCAGCAGCCCCCTGAATATCAATGAGCAGTTCTTC. The V and J genes are TRBV4-1 and TRBJ2-1; no clear D. This CDR3 spans 13 amino acids. The germline V gene encodes CDR1 MGHRA and CDR2 YSYEKL. The V gene lost 4 bases and the J gene lost 6 bases, with 10 bases spanning the gap.

This clonotype has just one count. This chain uses TRBV28 with TRBJ1-1; no reliable D call. Per germline, CDR1 MDHEN and CDR2 SYDVKM. This CDR3 has 15 residues. Trimming took 5 bases from V and 5 from J, leaving 18 bases between them. This chain's CDR3 is CASSPEHGKRTEAFF. The CDR3 nucleotides read TGTGCCAGCAGTCCTGAACATGGGAAGAGAACTGAAGCTTTCTTT.